These 25 T cell receptor beta chains originate from one sample sequenced in a study of T cell changes during pregnancy in multiple sclerosis. Sequencing was performed with immunoSEQ multiplex PCR; in TCRdb, only in-frame clones are kept and a portion is missing. The sample has more than 35,000 clones, roughly 89% seen once. Source: CD4+ T cells from peripheral blood mononuclear cells, taken after pregnancy. The source is a female donor in good health, enrolled as a control in a pregnancy study.

J is TRBJ2-5 and V is TRBV29-1; TRBD2 aligns across 8 bases. Germline trimming cut 4 bases from V and 5 bases from J; bases unmatched to any gene: 6. The CDR3 totals 13 residues. The germline V gene encodes CDR1 SQVTM and CDR2 ANQGSEA. The CDR3 region is CSVGSGGLETQYF. As DNA, the CDR3 is TGCAGCGTTGGGAGCGGGGGTTTGGAGACCCAGTACTTC.

The V gene is TRBV27, the J gene TRBJ1-1, with 10 positions matching TRBD1. CDR3 size: 15 residues. Per germline, CDR1 MNHEY and CDR2 SMNVEV (reference sequence). The trim removed 6 bases at V and 4 bases at J, leaving 8 bases unmatched. CDR3 bases: TGTGCCAGCAGGGGTTGGGGACAGGGGCCCACTGAAGCTTTCTTT. It translates to CASRGWGQGPTEAFF.

The V gene is TRBV7-2, the J gene TRBJ2-2, with D tentatively TRBD1 (5 bases). Trimming shortened V by 5 bases and J by 5 bases, and 21 bases separated the two germline ends. Germline values: CDR1 SGHTA, CDR2 FQGNSA. The CDR3 covers 17 residues. The CDR3 DNA follows: TGTGCCAGCAGCCCGGATCGAGCCAGGGTGCGGACCGGGGAGCTGTTTTTT. Translated, it gives CASSPDRARVRTGELFF.

CDR3 sequence reads: CAWRGGDYGYTF. In DNA form, the CDR3 reads TGTGCCTGGAGGGGGGGGGACTATGGCTACACCTTC. The chain carries TRBV30 and TRBJ1-2, with D possibly TRBD1 on 5 matching bases. V lost 3 bases to trimming and J lost 3 bases, with 8 bases between them. The length of the CDR3 is 12 residues. Germline assignment: CDR1 GTSNPN and CDR2 SVGIG (reference sequence).

The table lists this clone with a count of one. The rearrangement joins TRBV11-2 to TRBJ2-1, with TRBD2 matching over 7 bases. With 6 bases clipped from V and 6 bases from J, the junction kept 5 bases outside the gene matches. The CDR3 length is 13 residues. Germline CDR1 and CDR2: SGHAT and FQNNGV. Here the CDR3 DNA reads TGTGCCAGCAGATCACTAGCGCGCAATGAGCAGTTCTTC. Its translation: CASRSLARNEQFF.

This clone has only a few counts. V and J are TRBV7-9 and TRBJ2-5, with a weak D call TRBD1 (6 bases). There are 14 residues in the CDR3. CDR1 and CDR2 (germline): SEHNR, FQNEAQ (reference sequence). V dropped 5 bases and J dropped 5 bases, with 15 bases sitting between them. This CDR3 is CASSQIRQGETQYF. CDR3 nucleotide sequence: TGTGCCAGCAGCCAAATCCGGCAGGGGGAGACCCAGTACTTC.

The chain has TRBV7-3 and TRBJ2-1; D uncertain. V lost 2 bases and J 7 bases, leaving 12 bases between the germline ends. The germline CDR1 and CDR2 sequences are SGHTA and FQGTGA. This CDR3 comprises 14 residues. DNA of the CDR3: TGTGCCAGCAGCTTAGGAGTGCTCGCTAATGAGCAGTTCTTC. Protein sequence: CASSLGVLANEQFF.

This chain joins TRBV27 and TRBJ1-6; TRBD1 agrees at 8 bases. This CDR3 comprises 15 residues. Losses at the gene ends were 2 bases for V and 7 bases for J; bases not matched to a gene: 4. Germline V gene data show CDR1 as MNHEY and CDR2 as SMNVEV (reference sequence). CDR3 loop: CASSLRTGGNSPLHF. The CDR3, as DNA: TGTGCCAGCAGTTTAAGAACAGGGGGAAATTCACCCCTCCACTTT.

The gene calls are TRBV19 and TRBJ2-3, with 7 bases fitting TRBD2. Germline assignment: CDR1 LNHDA and CDR2 SQIVND (reference sequence). V lost 5 bases and J lost 4; bases outside the gene matches: 12. CDR3 size: 16 residues. The CDR3 sequence: CASSATRIRGADTQYF. In nucleotides, the CDR3 is TGTGCCAGTAGTGCCACCCGAATTCGGGGGGCAGATACGCAGTATTTT.

The chain employs TRBV9 and TRBJ2-3, with 7 bases fitting TRBD1. Unmatched junction bases numbered 7, after V lost 4 bases and J lost 5 bases. This CDR3 region has 14 residues. CDR1 and CDR2 from the germline V gene are SGDLS and YYNGEE. The CDR3 reads CASSPRTGQDTQYF. CDR3 bases: TGTGCCAGCAGCCCTCGGACAGGCCAAGATACGCAGTATTTT.

The chain is built from TRBV19 and TRBJ1-2; 8 nucleotides agree with TRBD1. The length of the CDR3 is 14 residues. With V trimmed by 5 bases and J by 8 bases, 10 bases remained unmatched. CDR1 is LNHDA, CDR2 SQIVND, per germline (reference sequence). CDR3 sequence reads: CASSPRTGYYGYTF. CDR3 sequence (DNA): TGTGCCAGTAGTCCCCGGACAGGGTATTACGGCTACACCTTC.

The genes are TRBV29-1 and TRBJ1-2, with TRBD1 matching over 12 bases. CDR1 and CDR2 (germline): SQVTM, ANQGSEA. The V gene end was trimmed by 5 bases and the J gene end by 1 base; junction bases not matched to a gene: 8. This CDR3 has 16 residues. The chain's CDR3 is CSVSGTGGPNNYGYTF. DNA of the CDR3: TGCAGCGTTTCCGGGACAGGGGGCCCCAATAACTATGGCTACACCTTC.

V gene TRBV7-8 combines with J gene TRBJ2-6, with 11 bases that match TRBD1. Trimming removed 5 bases from V and 4 bases from J; junction bases left unmatched: 10. Germline CDR1 reads SGHVS; CDR2 reads FQNEAQ. The CDR3 sequence is 18 residues long. In nucleotides, the CDR3 is TGTGCCAGCAGCGCATGGACAGGGGGCGCTTCCGGGGCCAACGTCCTGACTTTC. Protein product: CASSAWTGGASGANVLTF.

The rearrangement joins TRBV5-4 to TRBJ2-2; 8 nucleotides line up with TRBD2. The V gene end was trimmed by 1 base and the J gene end by 0 bases; junction bases not matched to a gene: 8. The CDR3 is made up of 18 amino acids. Germline V gene sequence: CDR1 SGHNT, CDR2 YYREEE (reference sequence). The CDR3 bases are TGTGCCAGCAGCTTGCCGGGGAGCGGGGGTGCGAACACCGGGGAGCTGTTTTTT. It encodes CASSLPGSGGANTGELFF.

The rearrangement joins TRBV2 to TRBJ2-7; 8 bases are shared with TRBD1. CDR1 and CDR2 from the germline V gene are SNHLY and FYNNEI. This CDR3 spans 14 amino acids. V trimming: 7 bases; J trimming: 4 bases; junction bases outside the gene matches: 9. For the CDR3, the DNA is TGTGCCAGCACCCAAGACAGGGGAGCGTACGAGCAGTACTTC. Its translation: CASTQDRGAYEQYF.

This sequence joins TRBV30 and TRBJ2-3; 12 bases map to TRBD1. V lost 3 bases to trimming and J lost 4 bases; unmatched junction nucleotides: 5. Germline V gene data show CDR1 as GTSNPN and CDR2 as SVGIG (reference sequence). The length of the CDR3 is 15 residues. Here the CDR3 DNA reads TGTGCCTGGAGCTCCCGGGACAGGGGGCCAGATACGCAGTATTTT. It encodes CAWSSRDRGPDTQYF.

J is TRBJ1-2 and V is TRBV12-5; no clear D. Trimming stripped 2 bases from V and 5 bases from J, with 6 bases between. The CDR3 has 12 residues. The germline V gene has CDR1 LGHNT and CDR2 FRNRAP. As DNA, the CDR3 is TGTGCTAGTGGTTTGTCAGGATATGGCTACACCTTC. It codes for CASGLSGYGYTF.

The chain carries TRBV28 and TRBJ2-7; D perhaps matches TRBD2 (6 bases). Trimming stripped 2 bases from V and 1 base from J, with 24 bases between. Germline V gene data show CDR1 as MDHEN and CDR2 as SYDVKM. This CDR3 spans 19 amino acids. Here the CDR3 DNA reads TGTGCCAGCAGTTTACCCGCTCACCACATCTTTGGAGGGTCCTACGAGCAGTACTTC. Translating it yields CASSLPAHHIFGGSYEQYF.

The V call is TRBV6-5, the J call TRBJ1-1, with D perhaps matching TRBD1 (5 bases). This CDR3 has 15 residues. Trimming pared 8 bases from V and 0 bases from J, leaving 16 bases between. In germline, CDR1 is MNHEY, CDR2 SVGAGI. This CDR3 is CASRRPRAMNTEAFF. The CDR3 bases are TGTGCCAGCCGACGCCCCAGGGCTATGAACACTGAAGCTTTCTTT.

V gene TRBV29-1 combines with J gene TRBJ2-3; 8 nucleotides align to TRBD2. CDR1 is SQVTM and CDR2 is ANQGSEA in the germline V gene. With V trimmed by 1 base and J by 0 bases, 12 bases remained unmatched. The CDR3 consists of 18 residues. The CDR3 sequence: CSVEGYSGDPSSTDTQYF. DNA of the CDR3: TGCAGCGTTGAAGGGTATAGCGGGGACCCCTCTAGCACAGATACGCAGTATTTT.

The chain employs TRBV5-1 and TRBJ1-2; maybe TRBD1 (5 bases). The CDR3 spans 14 residues. The germline gives CDR1 SGHRS, CDR2 YFSETQ. Trimming took off 4 bases at V and 1 base at J, with 11 bases between the two ends. The CDR3 is CASSRETDNYGYTF. CDR3 DNA sequence: TGCGCCAGCAGCCGTGAGACAGATAACTATGGCTACACCTTC. The complete variable domain, with remaining parts taken from reference TRBV5-1 and TRBJ1-2, reads KAGVTQTPRYLIKTRGQQVTLSCSPISGHRSVSWYQQTPGQGLQFLFEYFSETQRNKGNFPGRFSGRQFSNSRSEMNVSTLELGDSALYLCASSRETDNYGYTFGSGTRLTVV.

The chain is built from TRBV6-5 and TRBJ1-2, with D unresolved. V dropped 0 bases and J dropped 4 bases, with 9 bases sitting between them. This CDR3 is 14 amino acids long. Germline CDR1 is MNHEY and CDR2 is SVGAGI. The CDR3 DNA follows: TGTGCCAGCAGTTACTCAGCATACCCCTATGGCTACACCTTC. Protein sequence: CASSYSAYPYGYTF.

The rearrangement links TRBV30 to TRBJ1-2; D may be TRBD1 (5 bases). Germline values: CDR1 GTSNPN, CDR2 SVGIG (reference sequence). The CDR3 has 11 amino acids. The V gene lost 3 bases and the J gene lost 11 bases, with 13 bases spanning the gap. For the CDR3, the DNA is TGTGCCTGGAGCCTCAGGGCTCGATACACCTTC. It yields the protein CAWSLRARYTF.

About this clone: The junction shows a germline mismatch at one end, possibly a read error. The chain recombines TRBV28 with TRBJ1-2; no clear D gene. The V gene's germline CDR1 is MDHEN and CDR2 SYDVKM. The CDR3 sequence is 12 residues long. Here the CDR3 DNA reads TGTGCCAGCAGGGGCCTAAACTCTGGCTACACCTTC. Amino acid sequence: CASRGLNSGYTF.

This clone was seen a handful of times. This chain joins TRBV5-4 and TRBJ2-2; D is undetermined. The CDR3 is made up of 14 amino acids. Germline loops: CDR1 SGHNT, CDR2 YYREEE (reference sequence). Trimming pared 0 bases from V and 3 bases from J, leaving 6 bases between. The DNA of the CDR3 is TGTGCCAGCAGCTTGGGGGCCCACACCGGGGAGCTGTTTTTT. Protein product: CASSLGAHTGELFF.